This T cell receptor (beta chain) is from a study of T and B cells in COVID-19 patients. Turning to the study itself: COVID-19 patients gave peripheral blood either during active infection or after recovery.

This clonotype was seen a handful of times. The CDR3 loop spans 13 amino acids. Trimming left V 7 bases short and J 7 bases short, with 14 bases between. CDR1 and CDR2 (germline): MDHEN, SYDVKM. Blood genomic DNA input for TRB amplification was roughly 230-550 ng. BIOMED2 TRB-A/B primer pools were used in multiplex TRB PCR. Each CDR3 protein gets one entry after TCRdb re-called the multiplex PCR reads with MiXCR. The table lists 3,000 to 4,000 distinct CDR3 sequences, approximately 20% of them singletons. Sequences were obtained from blood. The chain combines TRBV28 with TRBJ2-4; D possibly corresponds to TRBD2 (6 bases). The origin of this receptor is a human donor with active COVID-19. CDR3 nucleotide sequence: TGTGCCAGCACCACTAGCCCAAGGAACATTCAGTACTTC. Its translation is CASTTSPRNIQYF.